What follows are 15 T cell receptor beta chains derived from one specimen sequenced in a study of CD8 T cells in Susac syndrome. The RNA input was about 0.5 to 1 ug, and it was reverse transcribed with random hexamers. TCRdb reprocessed the immunoSEQ multiplex PCR reads with MiXCR, giving one entry per CDR3 protein. Of around 150,000 distinct CDR3 sequences in the sample, about 95% are singletons; the top ten hold under 0.15%. The sequenced sample was CD4+ T cells from PBMCs. Receptors originate from a human donor in good health.

The rearrangement links TRBV12-3 or TRBV12-4 to TRBJ2-7, with a tentative D call TRBD2 (5 bases). V was pared by 3 bases and J by 2 bases, with 8 bases between. CDR3 length: 13 residues. CDR3 in DNA: TGTGCCAGCAGTTTTAGACTACCCTACGAGCAGTACTTC. Residues: CASSFRLPYEQYF.

The genes are TRBV5-1 and TRBJ2-5, with 8 bases fitting TRBD1. CDR1 and CDR2 from the germline V gene are SGHRS and YFSETQ. This CDR3 has 12 amino acids. V gave up 7 bases and J gave up 1 base; unmatched junction bases: 0. The CDR3 DNA sequence: TGCGCCAGCGACAGGGGCCAAGAGACCCAGTACTTC. It is translated as CASDRGQETQYF.

The chain uses TRBV7-2 and TRBJ2-3; 9 nucleotides line up with TRBD2. CDR3 length: 15 amino acids. V dropped 7 bases and J dropped 5; count of bases not matched to a gene: 10. Germline V gene sequence: CDR1 SGHTA, CDR2 FQGNSA. The CDR3 sequence is CASTRRAGGRDTQYF. CDR3 sequence (DNA): TGTGCCAGCACCAGAAGGGCGGGGGGGCGAGATACGCAGTATTTT.

This clonotype occurred once. V usage is TRBV20-1 and J usage is TRBJ2-3, with D possibly matching TRBD2 (6 bases). V gave up 6 bases and J gave up 0 bases, with 19 bases separating them. Germline-derived CDR1 and CDR2 are DFQATT and SNEGSKA (reference sequence). The CDR3 has 16 residues. This CDR3 is CSADYRLLSSTDTQYF. The CDR3 DNA reads as TGCAGTGCGGACTACCGACTTTTGTCTAGCACAGATACGCAGTATTTT.

The V and J genes are TRBV7-9 and TRBJ1-5; perhaps TRBD1 as D (5 bases). The CDR3 contains 13 residues. Trimming removed 5 bases from V and 5 bases from J, with 10 bases in between. Germline loops: CDR1 SEHNR, CDR2 FQNEAQ (reference sequence). CDR3 in DNA: TGTGCCAGCAGCCCCGGGGGGTATCAGCCCCAGCATTTT. Protein product: CASSPGGYQPQHF.

The rearrangement links TRBV5-4 to TRBJ2-3; 9 nucleotides agree with TRBD1. Germline assignment: CDR1 SGHNT and CDR2 YYREEE (reference sequence). The CDR3 runs 15 residues. Unmatched junction bases numbered 5, after V lost 4 bases and J lost 2 bases. CDR3 nucleotide sequence: TGTGCCAGCAGCCGGCGGGACAGGGACACAGATACGCAGTATTTT. Protein sequence: CASSRRDRDTDTQYF.

The J gene is TRBJ2-2, the V gene TRBV12-3 or TRBV12-4, with a possible D match to TRBD2 (6 bases). The CDR3 is 14 amino acids. The V end lost 10 bases, the J end lost 0 bases, and 12 bases lay between the germline ends. CDR3 sequence reads: CAIQGLTNTGELFF. Written as DNA, the CDR3 is TGTGCCATCCAGGGACTCACGAACACCGGGGAGCTGTTTTTT.

The V and J genes are TRBV5-4 and TRBJ2-5, with TRBD2 matching over 10 bases. The CDR3 has 15 residues. Per the germline V gene, CDR1 is SGHNT and CDR2 is YYREEE (reference sequence). V gave up 5 bases and J gave up 6 bases; unmatched junction bases: 10. The CDR3 DNA reads TGTGCCAGCAGTCGGGCTAGCGGGGGAGGAAAGACCCAGTACTTC. Protein: CASSRASGGGKTQYF. Looking up the rest from reference TRBV5-4 and TRBJ2-5 gives the full variable domain: ETGVTQSPTHLIKTRGQQVTLRCSSQSGHNTVSWYQQALGQGPQFIFQYYREEENGRGNFPPRFSGLQFPNYSSELNVNALELDDSALYLCASSRASGGGKTQYFGPGTRLLVL.

V and J are TRBV7-9 and TRBJ2-5; TRBD2 agrees at 8 bases. CDR1 is SEHNR, CDR2 FQNEAQ, per germline (reference sequence). With V trimmed by 5 bases and J by 5 bases, 7 bases remained unmatched. The CDR3 contains 14 residues. CDR3 in amino acids: CASSTAGGDETQYF. Here the CDR3 DNA reads TGTGCCAGCAGCACCGCCGGGGGGGACGAGACCCAGTACTTC.

The chain is built from TRBV18 and TRBJ2-2; D ambiguous. This CDR3 has 14 amino acids. The germline V gene has CDR1 KGHSH and CDR2 LQKENI. V was cut by 3 bases and J by 1 base, with 6 bases left in between. CDR3 nucleotides: TGTGCCAGCTCACCCTCCCGGAACACCGGGGAGCTGTTTTTT. Translating gives CASSPSRNTGELFF.

The genes are TRBV7-9 and TRBJ2-6; D gene ambiguous. The V gene's germline CDR1 is SEHNR and CDR2 FQNEAQ (reference sequence). Trimming removed 6 bases from V and 0 bases from J, with 12 bases in between. CDR3 length: 16 residues. This CDR3 reads CASSPPRSSGANVLTF. The CDR3 DNA sequence: TGTGCCAGCAGTCCCCCTCGGAGCTCTGGGGCCAACGTCCTGACTTTC.

This chain uses TRBV5-1 with TRBJ2-5; no clear D gene. Looked up from germline, CDR1 is SGHRS and CDR2 is YFSETQ. This CDR3 comprises 12 residues. V lost 5 bases and J 0 bases, leaving 5 bases between the germline ends. The chain's CDR3 is CASSMNQETQYF. The CDR3 nucleotides read TGCGCCAGCAGTATGAACCAAGAGACCCAGTACTTC. Using reference TRBV5-1 and TRBJ2-5 for the parts outside the CDR3, the full variable domain is KAGVTQTPRYLIKTRGQQVTLSCSPISGHRSVSWYQQTPGQGLQFLFEYFSETQRNKGNFPGRFSGRQFSNSRSEMNVSTLELGDSALYLCASSMNQETQYFGPGTRLLVL.

The chain couples TRBV5-1 to TRBJ1-6; D remains ambiguous. The CDR3 is 15 residues long. Trimming removed 4 bases at V and 4 bases at J, with 12 bases between. Germline CDR1 SGHRS, CDR2 YFSETQ. CDR3 bases: TGCGCCAGCAGCCCCGATGGACTGTATAATTCACCCCTCCACTTT. It encodes CASSPDGLYNSPLHF.

This chain links TRBV30 with TRBJ1-6; D might be TRBD1 (5 bases). Trimming took 0 bases from V and 10 from J, leaving 13 bases between them. The CDR3 runs to 14 residues. The germline V gene encodes CDR1 GTSNPN and CDR2 SVGIG (reference sequence). The CDR3 DNA reads as TGTGCCTGGAGTGTAAGCGGGGCCGGGTCACCCCTCCACTTT. As protein: CAWSVSGAGSPLHF.

The chain has TRBV3-1 and TRBJ2-7; D tentatively fits TRBD1 or TRBD2 (6 bases each). Trimming left V 3 bases short and J 3 bases short, with 15 bases between. Germline CDR1 and CDR2: LGHDT and YNNKEL (reference sequence). The CDR3 is 15 amino acids. CDR3 bases: TGTGCCAGCAGCCATGGAGGGGGTAAAGGCTACGAGCAGTACTTC. It specifies CASSHGGGKGYEQYF.